These T cell receptor beta chains were read from a single sample in a study of blood T cell repertoires in COVID-19. Sequencing used immunoSEQ multiplex PCR; TCRdb keeps in-frame clones, though not all of them. The sample gives just over 80,000 clones, approximately 90% of which show up once; 1% to 1.5% is in the top ten. The material sequenced was PBMCs or T cells enriched from blood (not recorded which). These receptor sequences come from a woman aged 45-65 years with acute COVID-19. CDR3s include the opening cysteine and the closing phenylalanine or tryptophan. D genes are given only for firm matches. Some rows mark clone size as missing; the rest say once, few, many or name a class of expanded clone.

>TRBV10-3|NA|TRBJ2-7|TRBD2
CAISEFLAGSAYEQYF
TGTGCCATCAGTGAGTTCCTAGCGGGAAGCGCCTACGAGCAGTACTTC
>TRBV27|NA|TRBJ1-1|TRBD1
CASSLVGTGGRNTEAFF
TGTGCCAGCAGTTTAGTGGGGACAGGGGGCAGGAACACTGAAGCTTTCTTT
>TRBV14|NA|TRBJ1-1|NA
CASSQDRGHTEAFF
TGTGCCAGCAGCCAAGACAGGGGCCACACTGAAGCTTTCTTT
>TRBV28|once|TRBJ2-6|NA
CASAAPGLSGANVLTF
TGTGCCAGCGCAGCTCCAGGGCTCTCTGGGGCCAACGTCCTGACTTTC
>TRBV6-1|NA|TRBJ1-5|NA
CASSEALGGNQPQHF
TGTGCCAGCAGTGAAGCGCTGGGGGGGAATCAGCCCCAGCATTTT
>TRBV6-5|NA|TRBJ1-2|NA
CASSTGANYGYTF
TGTGCCAGCAGTACGGGAGCTAACTATGGCTACACCTTC
>TRBV10-3|NA|TRBJ1-6|NA
CAISIRQGDNSPLHF
TGTGCCATCAGTATTCGGCAGGGCGATAATTCACCCCTCCACTTT
>TRBV7-8|NA|TRBJ1-5|NA
CASSSLRRDQPQHF
TGTGCCAGCAGCTCCTTACGGAGGGATCAGCCCCAGCATTTT
>TRBV19|NA|TRBJ2-1|TRBD2
CASSTSGKIYNEQFF
TGTGCCAGTAGTACGAGCGGGAAGATATACAATGAGCAGTTCTTC
>TRBV30|few|TRBJ2-7|NA
CAWSEPGRDWAKEQYF
TGTGCCTGGAGTGAGCCTGGAAGGGACTGGGCTAAGGAGCAGTACTTC
>TRBV11-1|few|TRBJ1-1|NA
CASSRPQGTPTEAFF
TGTGCCAGCAGCCGACCCCAGGGGACCCCCACTGAAGCTTTCTTT
>TRBV5-1|once|TRBJ1-4|NA
CASSAGGASTTNEKLFF
TGCGCCAGCAGCGCTGGAGGGGCGTCCACAACTAATGAAAAACTGTTTTTT
>TRBV29-1|NA|TRBJ1-1|TRBD1
CSAHLGGDRPLDTEAFF
TGCAGCGCGCACCTCGGAGGGGACAGACCCTTGGACACTGAAGCTTTCTTT
>TRBV27|few|TRBJ1-1|NA
CASQTGGFEAFF
TGTGCCAGTCAAACCGGGGGATTTGAAGCTTTCTTT
>TRBV27|NA|TRBJ1-1|NA
CASSLRGRVDTEAFF
TGTGCCAGCAGTCTAAGGGGCCGGGTGGACACTGAAGCTTTCTTT
>TRBV27|NA|TRBJ1-1|TRBD1
CASSLIGTVGGAEAFF
TGTGCCAGCAGTTTAATTGGGACAGTTGGAGGTGCTGAAGCTTTCTTT
>TRBV7-2|NA|TRBJ2-2|NA
CASGTPNTGELFF
TGTGCCAGCGGGACACCTAACACCGGGGAGCTGTTTTTT
>TRBV27|NA|TRBJ2-3|TRBD1
CASRHDRETADTQYF
TGTGCCAGCAGACACGACAGGGAGACCGCAGATACGCAGTATTTT
>TRBV25-1|NA|TRBJ1-4|NA
CASSEYRDGGEKLFF
TGTGCCAGCAGTGAGTACAGGGATGGAGGTGAAAAACTGTTTTTT
>TRBV11-2|NA|TRBJ2-3|TRBD1
CASSSGTATDTQYF
TGTGCCAGCAGCTCCGGGACAGCAACAGATACGCAGTATTTT
>TRBV10-2|NA|TRBJ1-2|NA
CASSVGEDGYTF
TGCGCCAGCAGTGTAGGGGAGGATGGCTACACCTTC
>TRBV7-9|NA|TRBJ2-2|TRBD1
CASSLAMTGGHGELFF
TGTGCCAGCAGCTTAGCGATGACAGGGGGCCACGGGGAGCTGTTTTTT
>TRBV2|NA|TRBJ2-7|NA
CASRIQGFDYEQYF
TGTGCCAGCAGAATACAGGGATTCGATTACGAGCAGTACTTC
>TRBV25-1|NA|TRBJ1-2|TRBD1
CASSAPGQGDYGYTF
TGTGCCAGCAGTGCCCCGGGACAGGGAGACTATGGCTACACCTTC
>TRBV19|NA|TRBJ1-2|NA
CASSRDQGPGGYGYTF
TGTGCCAGTAGTAGAGATCAGGGGCCGGGGGGCTATGGCTACACCTTC
>TRBV2|NA|TRBJ2-3|NA
CASRGGFADTQYF
TGTGCCAGCAGGGGGGGTTTCGCAGATACGCAGTATTTT
>TRBV24-1|once|TRBJ1-2|NA
CATSDSQDLYGYTF
TGTGCCACCAGTGATTCACAGGATCTATATGGCTACACCTTC
>TRBV29-1|NA|TRBJ2-2|NA
CSALHQDISGELFF
TGCAGCGCCTTACACCAGGACATCTCCGGGGAGCTGTTTTTT
>TRBV11-1|NA|TRBJ2-1|TRBD2
CASSGWTSGTYNEQFF
TGTGCCAGCAGCGGGTGGACTAGCGGAACCTACAATGAGCAGTTCTTC
>TRBV30|NA|TRBJ2-7|NA
CAWGRNYEQYF
TGTGCCTGGGGCAGAAACTACGAGCAGTACTTC
>TRBV24-1|NA|TRBJ2-5|TRBD2
CATSDPGLAGVPQYF
TGTGCCACCAGTGACCCGGGACTAGCGGGAGTGCCCCAGTACTTC
>TRBV7-2|NA|TRBJ2-1|NA
CASSSRDFPYNEQFF
TGTGCCAGCAGCTCCCGGGACTTCCCCTACAATGAGCAGTTCTTC
>TRBV7-2|NA|TRBJ2-5|NA
CASSLVGGEETQYF
TGTGCCAGCAGCTTAGTGGGGGGAGAAGAGACCCAGTACTTC
>TRBV7-3|NA|TRBJ2-7|TRBD1
CASSLVGQGEQYF
TGTGCCAGCAGCTTAGTCGGACAGGGCGAGCAGTACTTC
>TRBV7-9|NA|TRBJ1-2|NA
CASSSGQVYGYTF
TGTGCCAGCAGCTCGGGACAAGTCTATGGCTACACCTTC
>TRBV5-1|NA|TRBJ2-2|TRBD1
CASSEQGVSGELFF
TGCGCCAGCAGCGAACAGGGGGTGTCCGGGGAGCTGTTTTTT
>TRBV21-1|NA|TRBJ1-4|NA
CASSIYRDRGNEKLFF
TGTGCCAGCAGTATTTACCGGGACAGGGGTAATGAAAAACTGTTTTTT
>TRBV7-9|NA|TRBJ2-3|NA
CASSLGVGNTDTQYF
TGTGCCAGCAGCTTAGGCGTCGGGAACACAGATACGCAGTATTTT
>TRBV29-1|NA|TRBJ2-1|NA
CSVEVPLGARYNEQFF
TGCAGCGTTGAAGTGCCGTTAGGGGCCCGCTACAATGAGCAGTTCTTC
>TRBV21-1|NA|TRBJ1-2|NA
CASSKGRVTRTGYFPYYGYTF
TGTGCCAGCAGCAAAGGTAGGGTAACGCGGACAGGGTACTTCCCGTACTATGGCTACACCTTC
>TRBV5-1|NA|TRBJ1-2|TRBD1
CASSLSSWDRDYGYTF
TGCGCCAGCAGCTTAAGCTCCTGGGACAGGGACTATGGCTACACCTTC
>TRBV2|NA|TRBJ1-1|NA
CASSSRRDVNTEAFF
TGTGCCAGCAGTTCGCGCAGGGATGTGAACACTGAAGCTTTCTTT
>TRBV4-3|NA|TRBJ2-7|TRBD2
CASSLIRTSGAYEQYF
TGCGCCAGCAGCCTGATCCGGACTAGCGGGGCCTACGAGCAGTACTTC
>TRBV7-9|NA|TRBJ2-1|NA
CASSSTLAHNEQFF
TGTGCCAGCAGTTCCACCTTAGCGCACAATGAGCAGTTCTTC
>TRBV6-6|NA|TRBJ2-3|NA
CATSGRDTDTQYF
TGTGCCACCTCTGGGCGGGACACAGATACGCAGTATTTT
>TRBV6-5|NA|TRBJ2-1|TRBD2
CASSRTSGSMDEQFF
TGTGCCAGCAGTCGTACTAGCGGGAGTATGGATGAGCAGTTCTTC